These 9 T cell receptor beta chains originate from one sample sequenced in a study of CD8+CD57+ T cells in acquired aplastic anemia. CDR3 and TCR beta VDJ profiling relied on genomic DNA as the template. TCRdb reprocessed the reads with MiXCR, giving one entry per CDR3 protein. The table lists some 200,000 distinct CDR3 sequences, 65% of them singletons. CD8+CD57+ cell expansion, shown by flow cytometry, had occurred in the patients selected for sequencing. Material for sequencing was sorted CD4+, CD8+, or CD8+CD57+ T cells (not recorded which) from PBMCs. The source of these receptors is a human donor with aplastic anemia.

Comment on this clonotype: The CDR3 ends on some other residue instead of the conserved phenylalanine or tryptophan, so this is likely a read error. The genes are TRBV2 and TRBJ1-2, with D tentatively TRBD1 (5 bases). This CDR3 spans 13 amino acids. Germline V gene lookup returns CDR1 SNHLY and CDR2 FYNNEI. The germline V and J ends were trimmed by 0 bases and 8 bases, with 10 bases remaining between them. CDR3 residues: CASSEAAGRGYTL. For the CDR3, the DNA is TGTGCCAGCAGTGAAGCGGCAGGGCGAGGCTACACCCTC.

The J gene is TRBJ1-4, the V gene TRBV7-6; 9 bases agree with TRBD1. Germline loops: CDR1 SGHVS, CDR2 FNYEAQ. After removal of 1 base from V and 1 base from J, the junction contained 1 base not matched to a gene. The CDR3 runs 16 residues. The CDR3 here is CASSLGTGVTNEKLFF. CDR3 coding DNA: TGTGCCAGCAGCTTAGGGACAGGGGTAACTAATGAAAAACTGTTTTTT.

This clonotype was found a few times. V is TRBV7-3 and J is TRBJ1-1; D is possibly TRBD1 (6 bases). This CDR3 spans 13 amino acids. V was trimmed by 2 bases and J by 4 bases, leaving 8 bases between them. Per the germline V gene, CDR1 is SGHTA and CDR2 is FQGTGA. CDR3 coding DNA: TGTGCCAGCAGCTTATCCAGGGGCACTGAAGCTTTCTTT. It specifies CASSLSRGTEAFF.

This clonotype was detected ten times or more. This chain links TRBV12-3 or TRBV12-4 with TRBJ1-3; D is unresolved. V was clipped by 7 bases and J by 0 bases, with 4 bases between them. CDR3 length equals 12 residues. In DNA, the CDR3 is TGTGCCAGCACCAACTCTGGAAACACCATATATTTT. It is translated as CASTNSGNTIYF.

Note on this clonotype: An end of the junction differs from the germline gene, which may be a read error. The V gene is TRBV7-7, the J gene TRBJ2-7, with D hard to call. This CDR3 contains 12 residues. The germline V gene encodes CDR1 SSHAT and CDR2 FNYEAQ (reference sequence). This CDR3 reads CASSLEFNEQYF. DNA of the CDR3: TGTGCTAGCAGCTTAGAGTTCAACGAGCAGTACTTC.

This chain links TRBV7-9 with TRBJ1-2; D call uncertain. Germline V gene lookup returns CDR1 SEHNR and CDR2 FQNEAQ (reference sequence). The CDR3 contains 13 residues. V was trimmed by 5 bases and J by 7 bases, leaving 14 bases between them. The chain's CDR3 is CASSRTDGLGYTF. The CDR3 nucleotides read TGTGCCAGCAGCCGAACCGACGGCCTTGGCTACACCTTC.

About this clonotype: A read error may be the cause here, since a much bigger clone is one base away. V gene TRBV15 combines with J gene TRBJ2-1, with 10 bases lining up with TRBD2. Germline lookup yields CDR1 LNHNV and CDR2 YYDKDF (reference sequence). This CDR3 is 20 amino acids long. V was clipped by 0 bases and J by 6 bases; unmatched bases: 17. DNA for the CDR3: TGTGCCACCAGCAGAGAAGGACTAGCGGAACCCGAGAGCGCCTGCAATGAGCAGTTCTTC. Residues: CATSREGLAEPESACNEQFF. The whole variable domain, remainder taken from reference TRBV15 and TRBJ2-1, is DAMVIQNPRYQVTQFGKPVTLSCSQTLNHNVMYWYQQKSSQAPKLLFHYYDKDFNNEADTPDNFQSRRPNTSFCFLDIRSPGLGDTAMYLCATSREGLAEPESACNEQFFGPGTRLTVL.

Only a few counts were recorded for this clonotype. This rearrangement joins TRBV29-1 to TRBJ1-2; possible D gene TRBD1, 6 bases. Germline V gene lookup returns CDR1 SQVTM and CDR2 ANQGSEA. The CDR3 loop spans 11 amino acids. The V gene lost 0 bases and the J gene lost 10 bases, with 9 bases spanning the gap. The CDR3 DNA follows: TGCAGCGTTGAAGAGCAGGGGATCTACACCTTC. Translated, it gives CSVEEQGIYTF.

This clonotype was found once. One junction end does not reproduce the germline sequence, and a read error may be involved. The chain employs TRBV5-1 and TRBJ2-7, with D tentatively TRBD2 (6 bases). The CDR3 totals 15 residues. Germline values: CDR1 SGHRS, CDR2 YFSETQ. The chain's CDR3 is CASSPPGDGDYEQYF. For the CDR3, the DNA is TGTGCCAGCAGCCCACCGGGGGACGGCGACTACGAGCAGTACTTC.